The next 32 T cell receptor beta chains were all read from a single sample in a study of identical twins. In TCRdb, the 5' RACE reads were re-called with MiXCR into one record per CDR3 protein. The sample lists some 710,000 distinct CDR3 sequences, approximately 6% seen once, with about 2% in the top ten. The sequenced sample was naive T cells sorted from blood. Every receptor here comes from a man aged 18-30 years in good health.

There are many counts of this clonotype. The chain is built from TRBV5-1 and TRBJ2-1; 10 bases are shared with TRBD2. Germline CDR1 reads SGHRS; CDR2 reads YFSETQ. The CDR3 has 16 residues. The V gene end was trimmed by 2 bases and the J gene end by 7 bases; junction bases not matched to a gene: 9. The CDR3 spells CASSLGTAGGPNEQFF. Written as DNA, the CDR3 is TGCGCCAGCAGCTTAGGGACAGCGGGAGGGCCAAATGAGCAGTTCTTC.

This clonotype was found many times. The chain links TRBV20-1 to TRBJ1-2; D ambiguous. CDR3 length equals 13 residues. V lost 4 bases and J lost 1, with 10 bases in between. The germline V gene encodes CDR1 DFQATT and CDR2 SNEGSKA (reference sequence). This CDR3 reads CSANDGSNYGYTF. As DNA, the CDR3 is TGCAGTGCTAACGACGGAAGTAACTATGGCTACACCTTC.

Many counts were recorded for this clonotype. V gene TRBV29-1 combines with J gene TRBJ2-5; a weak D match, TRBD1 (5 bases). The V end lost 0 bases, the J end lost 3 bases, and 23 bases lay between the germline ends. Germline values: CDR1 SQVTM, CDR2 ANQGSEA. The CDR3 spans 18 residues. CDR3 loop: CSVEDRAGPTWGKETQYF. The CDR3 nucleotides are TGCAGCGTTGAAGATAGGGCCGGGCCCACCTGGGGCAAAGAGACCCAGTACTTC.

The V and J genes are TRBV2 and TRBJ1-2; perhaps TRBD1 as D (6 bases). The CDR3 runs to 19 residues. Per germline, CDR1 SNHLY and CDR2 FYNNEI. Trimming shortened V by 7 bases and J by 5 bases, and 32 bases separated the two germline ends. The CDR3 is CASTATPGRTDQGGYGYTF. CDR3 coding DNA: TGTGCCAGCACCGCAACCCCCGGCCGCACAGACCAAGGGGGGTATGGCTACACCTTC.

The table lists this clonotype with many counts. The genes are TRBV6-5 and TRBJ2-5, with D hard to call. V lost 0 bases, J lost 5 bases, and 7 bases lay in between. CDR1 is MNHEY, CDR2 SVGAGI, per germline. The CDR3 sequence is 13 residues long. In nucleotides, the CDR3 is TGTGCCAGCAGTTACTCCCTCCCGGAGACCCAGTACTTC. Amino acid sequence: CASSYSLPETQYF.

The chain uses TRBV11-1 and TRBJ2-7; D gene unclear. With 5 bases removed from V and 3 bases from J, the gap between germline ends came to 11 bases. CDR3 length: 13 residues. Germline CDR1 SGHAT, CDR2 FQDESV (reference sequence). CDR3 sequence: CASSQTDNYEQYF. CDR3 in DNA: TGTGCCAGCAGCCAGACCGATAACTACGAGCAGTACTTC.

The sample holds many counts of this clonotype. The V gene is TRBV7-2, the J gene TRBJ1-3; TRBD1 matches 10 bases. Germline V lookup: CDR1 SGHTA, CDR2 FQGNSA. V was clipped by 5 bases and J by 11 bases; unmatched bases: 15. The CDR3 is made up of 16 amino acids. The CDR3 region has the DNA TGTGCCAGCAGCACAGGGACAGGGGCGATCCCTAGACCCATATATTTT. It codes for CASSTGTGAIPRPIYF.

This clonotype was counted many times. This chain links TRBV27 with TRBJ2-7, with 9 bases fitting TRBD2. V was pared by 3 bases and J by 4 bases, with 4 bases of the junction left unmatched. Germline V gene data show CDR1 as MNHEY and CDR2 as SMNVEV (reference sequence). This CDR3 has 14 amino acids. CDR3 DNA: TGTGCCAGCAGTTTCTCTAGCGGGACTTACGAGCAGTACTTC. Protein: CASSFSSGTYEQYF.

This clonotype appeared many times. The chain joins TRBV25-1 to TRBJ2-7, with a weak D call TRBD1 (7 bases). There are 15 residues in the CDR3. The germline V gene has CDR1 MGHDK and CDR2 SYGVNS. Trimming shortened V by 6 bases and J by 4 bases, and 19 bases separated the two germline ends. In DNA form, the CDR3 reads TGTGCCAGCAGCGGGGGTCGAGGGGGCCTGTACGAGCAGTACTTC. It yields the protein CASSGGRGGLYEQYF.

V is TRBV12-3 or TRBV12-4 and J is TRBJ2-1, with TRBD2 as a possible D gene (7 bases). The CDR3 runs 13 residues. V lost 2 bases and J 8 bases, leaving 10 bases between the germline ends. The CDR3 DNA is TGTGCCAGCAGTTTAAAGGGGGGGGATGAGCAGTTCTTC. Amino acids: CASSLKGGDEQFF.

This clonotype was observed at least ten times. The chain combines TRBV5-1 with TRBJ1-1; 8 positions agree with TRBD1. Germline CDR1 is SGHRS and CDR2 is YFSETQ. There are 15 residues in the CDR3. The V and J ends lost 3 bases and 4 bases, in that order; junction bases with no gene match: 8. In DNA form, the CDR3 reads TGCGCCAGCAGCTCGACAGGGGCGGCGGGCACTGAAGCTTTCTTT. The encoded protein is CASSSTGAAGTEAFF.

Here the CDR3 DNA reads TGTGCCAGCAGTTTACCCTCTGGACAGGGGGGAAACACCATATATTTT. Amino acids: CASSLPSGQGGNTIYF. This chain links TRBV28 with TRBJ1-3; 9 nucleotides agree with TRBD1. V gave up 2 bases and J gave up 4 bases; unmatched junction bases: 6. Germline V gene lookup returns CDR1 MDHEN and CDR2 SYDVKM. The CDR3 totals 16 residues.

This clonotype showed up just a few times. The gene calls are TRBV20-1 and TRBJ2-5, with 10 bases matching TRBD1. Germline CDR1 reads DFQATT; CDR2 reads SNEGSKA (reference sequence). CDR3 size: 17 residues. Germline trimming cut 6 bases from V and 4 bases from J; bases unmatched to any gene: 17. In nucleotides, the CDR3 is TGCAGTGCCACCGGGACAGGGGAGGGACAGTGGGTAGAGACCCAGTACTTC. Translation: CSATGTGEGQWVETQYF.

This clonotype turned up a few times. V and J are TRBV6-2 or TRBV6-3 and TRBJ2-5; 16 bases match TRBD2. The V and J ends lost 5 bases and 2 bases, in that order; junction bases with no gene match: 8. The CDR3 consists of 18 residues. CDR1 is MNHEY, CDR2 SVGEGT, per germline. CDR3 nucleotides: TGTGCCAGCAGTAGGGGACTAGCGGGAGGGAAAATACAAGAGACCCAGTACTTC. Translation: CASSRGLAGGKIQETQYF.

In its sample, this clonotype was seen a few times. The chain carries TRBV6-2 or TRBV6-3 and TRBJ1-5; perhaps TRBD1 as D (6 bases). The ends were cut back, 5 bases at V and 3 bases at J, with 14 bases in the middle. Per germline, CDR1 MNHEY and CDR2 SVGEGT. The CDR3 sequence is 15 residues long. CDR3 protein: CASSLGQFINQPQHF. In nucleotides, the CDR3 is TGTGCCAGCAGTCTCGGACAGTTTATCAATCAGCCCCAGCATTTT.

The sample holds a few counts of this clonotype. The rearrangement links TRBV18 to TRBJ2-2; D ambiguous. V lost 1 base and J lost 6, with 9 bases in between. The CDR3 loop spans 14 amino acids. Germline V gene sequence: CDR1 KGHSH, CDR2 LQKENI. The CDR3 loop is CASSPRIDPGELFF. The CDR3 DNA sequence: TGTGCCAGCTCACCACGCATCGACCCCGGGGAGCTGTTTTTT.

J is TRBJ2-5 and V is TRBV23-1; 10 nucleotides align to TRBD1. TRBV23-1 is an ORF, with its function uncertain. The CDR3 length is 17 residues. V dropped 0 bases and J dropped 6; count of bases not matched to a gene: 10. CDR3 amino acids: CASSQSGDRGITKTQYF. The CDR3 bases are TGCGCCAGCAGTCAATCGGGGGACAGGGGCATCACGAAGACCCAGTACTTC.

This clonotype has a count of ten or more. The V and J genes are TRBV5-1 and TRBJ2-3; 13 bases line up with TRBD2. The CDR3 spans 17 residues. Germline V lookup: CDR1 SGHRS, CDR2 YFSETQ. V lost 1 base, J lost 2 bases, and 4 bases stayed unmatched. The CDR3 protein is CASSLIGLAGATDTQYF. The CDR3 DNA reads TGCGCCAGCAGCTTGATAGGACTAGCGGGAGCCACAGATACGCAGTATTTT.

As concerns this clonotype: One end of the junction fails to match germline, which may point to a read error. The V gene is TRBV15, the J gene TRBJ2-1; 8 nucleotides agree with TRBD2. The germline CDR1 and CDR2 sequences are LNHNV and YYDKDF (reference sequence). The CDR3 has 15 amino acids. CDR3 amino acids: CATSREGTRFNEQCF. CDR3 DNA sequence: TGTGCCACCAGCAGAGAAGGGACTAGGTTCAATGAGCAGTGCTTC.

This clonotype was seen at least ten times. The chain uses TRBV20-1 and TRBJ2-2; D not certain. The CDR3 totals 12 residues. Trimming left V 6 bases short and J 6 bases short, with 11 bases between. From germline, CDR1 is DFQATT and CDR2 SNEGSKA (reference sequence). This CDR3 reads CSAPPAAGELFF. Written as DNA, the CDR3 is TGCAGTGCACCTCCGGCGGCCGGGGAGCTGTTTTTT.

This clonotype has at least ten counts. The chain recombines TRBV20-1 with TRBJ2-2; weak D call: TRBD1 (5 bases). The V end lost 0 bases, the J end lost 0 bases, and 8 bases lay between the germline ends. Per the germline V gene, CDR1 is DFQATT and CDR2 is SNEGSKA (reference sequence). The CDR3 spans 15 residues. The DNA of the CDR3 is TGCAGTGCTAGAGACAGGGTCACGAACACCGGGGAGCTGTTTTTT. Translating it yields CSARDRVTNTGELFF.

The chain uses TRBV6-1 and TRBJ2-1; 8 bases match TRBD2. CDR1 MNHNS and CDR2 SASEGT come from the germline V gene. V dropped 9 bases and J dropped 0; count of bases not matched to a gene: 10. There are 16 residues in the CDR3. CDR3 bases: TGTGCCAGTATTTGGGAAAGCGGGAGCTCCTACAATGAGCAGTTCTTC. It encodes CASIWESGSSYNEQFF.

This clonotype has just a few counts. V and J are TRBV4-3 and TRBJ2-2, with TRBD1 matching over 7 bases. There are 16 residues in the CDR3. Germline V gene sequence: CDR1 LGHNA, CDR2 YSLEER. The V and J ends lost 2 bases and 8 bases, in that order; junction bases with no gene match: 11. This chain's CDR3 is CASSQNLDRDFGELFF. In DNA form, the CDR3 reads TGCGCCAGCAGCCAAAACCTTGACAGGGATTTTGGGGAGCTGTTTTTT.

The sample holds a few counts of this clonotype. V is TRBV29-1 and J is TRBJ2-3, with a tentative D call TRBD2 (5 bases). Trimming took 4 bases from V and 6 from J, leaving 14 bases between them. Looked up from germline, CDR1 is SQVTM and CDR2 is ANQGSEA. The CDR3 length is 13 residues. The CDR3 nucleotides read TGCAGCGTTGCACCACTAGTCGGCGATACGCAGTATTTT. Residues: CSVAPLVGDTQYF.

This clonotype was recorded many times. For the CDR3, the DNA is TGCAGCGTCAACAGGGGCGGTGAGCAGTTCTTC. It yields the protein CSVNRGGEQFF. The V and J genes are TRBV29-1 and TRBJ2-1; 7 bases line up with TRBD1. Per germline, CDR1 SQVTM and CDR2 ANQGSEA. V lost 6 bases to trimming and J lost 9 bases; unmatched junction nucleotides: 5. The CDR3 is 11 residues long.

This clonotype showed up just a few times. The chain is built from TRBV5-5 and TRBJ1-4; D is ambiguous. CDR1 and CDR2 (germline): SGHKS, YYEKEE (reference sequence). The V and J ends lost 1 base and 8 bases respectively, with 15 bases between them. This CDR3 spans 15 amino acids. CDR3 nucleotide sequence: TGTGCCAGCAGCTTGAGCCCTCAAGGAGGGGAAAAACTGTTTTTT. Translation: CASSLSPQGGEKLFF.

This clonotype was counted ten times or more. The rearrangement uses TRBV20-1 and TRBJ2-3; 7 bases line up with TRBD1. The CDR3 totals 14 residues. J gave up 4 bases and V 3 bases, and 7 bases lay outside the gene matches. The germline gives CDR1 DFQATT, CDR2 SNEGSKA (reference sequence). The CDR3: CSASSQGSADTQYF. The DNA for the CDR3 is TGCAGTGCTAGTTCACAGGGGTCGGCAGATACGCAGTATTTT.

J is TRBJ2-2 and V is TRBV4-1; D tentatively fits TRBD1 or TRBD2 (5 bases each). Germline lookup yields CDR1 MGHRA and CDR2 YSYEKL. The V end was cut by 4 bases, the J end by 2 bases, with 11 bases between. The CDR3 loop spans 15 amino acids. This CDR3 is CASSPEGLNTGELFF. CDR3 DNA: TGCGCCAGCAGCCCCGAGGGGCTAAACACCGGGGAGCTGTTTTTT.

This clonotype was counted many times. The rearrangement uses TRBV28 and TRBJ2-5, with 7 bases lining up with TRBD2. Germline V gene lookup returns CDR1 MDHEN and CDR2 SYDVKM. The CDR3 runs to 16 residues. The V gene end was trimmed by 7 bases and the J gene end by 0 bases; junction bases not matched to a gene: 11. This CDR3 is CASTTTGTTYQETQYF. The CDR3 bases are TGTGCCAGCACAACCACCGGGACTACCTACCAAGAGACCCAGTACTTC.

On this clonotype itself: A much bigger clone sits one base away, suggesting this may be a read error. V usage is TRBV20-1 and J usage is TRBJ2-5; weak D call: TRBD1 (5 bases). Looked up from germline, CDR1 is DFQATT and CDR2 is SNEGSKA (reference sequence). The length of the CDR3 is 13 residues. V lost 1 base to trimming and J lost 1 base, with 7 bases between them. CDR3 nucleotides: TGCAGTGCTAGAGCCCAGGGCCAAGAGACCCAGTACTTC. Translating it yields CSARAQGQETQYF.

The CDR3 DNA reads TGTGCCAGCAGCCCGGCGCGGTATTTACCCTACGAGCAGTACTTC. Its translation: CASSPARYLPYEQYF. The genes are TRBV7-2 and TRBJ2-7; D unclear. Trimming shortened V by 5 bases and J by 2 bases, and 16 bases separated the two germline ends. The CDR3 contains 15 residues. Germline V lookup: CDR1 SGHTA, CDR2 FQGNSA.

This clonotype was observed many times. The genes are TRBV29-1 and TRBJ2-7; D gene uncertain. CDR3 size: 11 residues. With 0 bases removed from V and 3 bases from J, the gap between germline ends came to 3 bases. Germline assignment: CDR1 SQVTM and CDR2 ANQGSEA. CDR3 amino acids: CSVEDNYEQYV. Here the CDR3 DNA reads TGCAGCGTTGAAGATAACTACGAGCAGTACGTC.